The 8 T cell receptor beta chains given below trace back to one sample, sequenced in a study of cytomegalovirus exposure and HLA in healthy donors (dated by TCRdb to the late 2010s). Library construction relied on the immunoSEQ multiplex PCR assay. The multiplex PCR relied on a mix of 60 forward primers for TCR Vbeta segments and 13 reverse primers for TCR Jbeta segments. Sourced from immuneACCESS, this table was stored by TCRdb with only in-frame sequences that have V and J called. A share of the clones is absent; for the studies checked, an unresolved V gene accounts for under half, and the remainder has no known explanation. The table for this sample records some 75,000 clones. 4.5% to 5% of the sample belongs to the ten largest clones. Sequenced input: PBMCs. These receptors came from a man aged 35 to 55 in good health and CMV-seronegative.

The chain carries TRBV30 and TRBJ2-1; possible D gene TRBD1, 7 bases. Germline assignment: CDR1 GTSNPN and CDR2 SVGIG (reference sequence). Trimming cost V 5 bases and J 1 base, with 12 bases left between them. This CDR3 is 14 amino acids long. CDR3 nucleotide sequence: TGTGCCTGGTTGACAGGGACTTCCTACAATGAGCAGTTCTTC. It encodes CAWLTGTSYNEQFF.

The rearrangement uses TRBV5-6 and TRBJ2-7; TRBD1 matches at 7 bases. V shed 4 bases, J shed 6 bases, and the junction held 7 bases outside the gene matches. The CDR3 extends over 13 amino acids. Germline values: CDR1 SGHDT, CDR2 YYEEEE. The CDR3 here is CASSTGVSLEQYF. Written as DNA, the CDR3 is TGTGCCAGCAGCACAGGGGTATCCCTCGAGCAGTACTTC.

This chain joins TRBV5-1 and TRBJ2-1; TRBD2 aligns across 10 bases. The V gene's germline CDR1 is SGHRS and CDR2 YFSETQ. The CDR3 is 18 residues long. V was pared by 0 bases and J by 7 bases, with 13 bases of the junction left unmatched. The CDR3 region has the DNA TGCGCCAGCAGCTTGGCCAGACTAGCGGGCCTCCAGGGAAATGAGCAGTTCTTC. Its translation is CASSLARLAGLQGNEQFF.

The genes are TRBV1 and TRBJ2-2; the table's D call of TRBD2 was not tested on the DNA. TRBV1 is deemed a pseudogene. This CDR3 has 18 residues. CDR3 coding DNA: TGCACCAGCAGCCAAGATAATTGGGAGACCCAGAACACCGGGGAGCTGTTTTTT. Its protein is CTSSQDNWETQNTGELFF.

J is TRBJ2-2 and V is TRBV5-1; D possibly corresponds to TRBD1 (6 bases). CDR1 SGHRS and CDR2 YFSETQ come from the germline V gene. The CDR3 is made up of 14 amino acids. The V and J ends lost 2 bases and 9 bases respectively, with 14 bases between them. The CDR3 DNA reads as TGCGCCAGCAGCTTTAACAGGGTCGACCGGGAGCTGTTTTTT. Amino acids: CASSFNRVDRELFF.

The genes are TRBV5-1 and TRBJ2-1, with 7 bases matching TRBD2. V was clipped by 0 bases and J by 3 bases; unmatched bases: 6. Germline V gene lookup returns CDR1 SGHRS and CDR2 YFSETQ. The CDR3 sequence is 16 residues long. The DNA of the CDR3 is TGCGCCAGCAGCTTGGGTGGCGGGGGAGTCTACAATGAGCAGTTCTTC. Amino acids: CASSLGGGGVYNEQFF.

This rearrangement joins TRBV7-9 to TRBJ1-5; D call uncertain. Trimming took off 6 bases at V and 3 bases at J, with 9 bases between the two ends. Germline V gene lookup returns CDR1 SEHNR and CDR2 FQNEAQ (reference sequence). The CDR3 length is 13 residues. Here the CDR3 reads CASSREPNQPQHF. CDR3 nucleotide sequence: TGTGCCAGCAGTCGCGAACCCAATCAGCCCCAGCATTTT. The full variable domain, in which reference TRBV7-9 and TRBJ1-5 provide the parts outside the CDR3, is DTGVSQNPRHKITKRGQNVTFRCDPISEHNRLYWYRQTLGQGPEFLTYFQNEAQLEKSRLLSDRFSAERPKGSFSTLEIQRTEQGDSAMYLCASSREPNQPQHFGDGTRLSIL.

V is TRBV2 and J is TRBJ2-7, with D possibly being TRBD1 (6 bases). The CDR3 contains 13 residues. Looked up from germline, CDR1 is SNHLY and CDR2 is FYNNEI. Trimming took off 6 bases at V and 5 bases at J, with 14 bases between the two ends. Here the CDR3 DNA reads TGTGCCAGCAGCACCGGGACACTTCACGAGCAGTACTTC. This sequence encodes CASSTGTLHEQYF. The full variable domain, its missing parts supplied by reference TRBV2 and TRBJ2-7, is EPEVTQTPSHQVTQMGQEVILRCVPISNHLYFYWYRQILGQKVEFLVSFYNNEISEKSEIFDDQFSVERPDGSNFTLKIRSTKLEDSAMYFCASSTGTLHEQYFGPGTRLTVT.